This T cell receptor (beta chain) was documented in a study of tumor and adjacent non-tumor tissue in lung cancer. Study-wide background: On average, productive TCRbeta reads reached about 4 million per sample.

Note on this clonotype: The antigen remains unidentified.

The CDR3 totals 18 residues. V lost 2 bases and J 2 bases, leaving 19 bases between the germline ends. Germline V gene lookup returns CDR1 MGHRA and CDR2 YSYEKL. Three rounds of nested PCR, following a modified ARM-PCR protocol, produced the TCRbeta library. TCRdb re-called the multiplex PCR reads through MiXCR, storing one row per CDR3 protein. The sample includes roughly 81,000 distinct CDR3 sequences, about 61% seen only once; the top ten take 15%. RNA was extracted from bulk tissue without any cell sorting. Study findings and constraints: Tumor tissue had significantly higher TCR diversity than normal lung.

The sequencing sample was made of lung tumor tissue. This receptor was identified in a man aged 65 to 85 with non-small cell lung cancer. This chain joins TRBV4-1 and TRBJ2-1; D ambiguous. CDR3 loop: CASSQTNLGGWAYNEQFF. In DNA form, the CDR3 reads TGCGCCAGCAGCCAAACTAACTTGGGTGGATGGGCCTACAATGAGCAGTTCTTC.